What follows are 9 T cell receptor beta chains derived from one specimen sequenced in a study of CXCR3-negative and CXCR3-positive naive CD8 T cells. Libraries of TRB cDNA were made by 5' RACE and carried UMIs. TCRdb reanalyzed the 5' RACE reads, giving one entry per CDR3 protein sequence and no DNA. The listing records more than 65,000 distinct CDR3 sequences. The sequenced material came from naive CXCR3- CD8+ T cells from blood. Subset described: CD45RO-CCR7+CD27+CD95- naive CD8+ T cells lacking CXCR3 (TNR3-). These receptors were collected from a human donor in good health. Some clones in this sample may be carry-over from other donors' samples.

V and J are TRBV29-1 and TRBJ2-3; TCRdb proposes TRBD1, but this gene call is untestable without DNA. CDR3 length: 16 residues. The V gene's germline CDR1 is SQVTM and CDR2 ANQGSEA. The CDR3 loop reads CSVTRRQGWLTDTQYF.

The rearrangement joins TRBV7-3 to TRBJ2-1. There are 13 residues in the CDR3. Germline V gene sequence: CDR1 SGHTA, CDR2 FQGTGA. CDR3 amino acids: CASSPTDINEQFF.

V usage is TRBV7-6 and J usage is TRBJ2-1. Germline V gene sequence: CDR1 SGHVS, CDR2 FNYEAQ. This CDR3 is built from 17 residues. Here the CDR3 reads CASSLANTLRSDNEQFF.

The CDR3 reads CASSQGVATNEKLFF. This sequence joins TRBV5-1 and TRBJ1-4; TCRdb lists TRBD1, though no DNA is available to test this call. CDR1 and CDR2 (germline): SGHRS, YFSETQ. The CDR3 sequence is 15 residues long.

The chain links TRBV9 to TRBJ2-7. This CDR3 has 14 residues. Germline CDR1 is SGDLS and CDR2 is YYNGEE. The CDR3 spells CASRVDAKPYEQYF.

The rearrangement uses TRBV3-1 and TRBJ2-7; TCRdb's D call, TRBD2, is unchecked because there is no DNA. The CDR3 runs 18 residues. Germline CDR1 and CDR2: LGHDT and YNNKEL (reference sequence). This CDR3 reads CASSLQGNGRALYYEQYF.

The rearrangement uses TRBV15 and TRBJ2-1. The CDR3 runs 17 residues. The V gene's germline CDR1 is LNHNV and CDR2 YYDKDF (reference sequence). The chain's CDR3 is CATSSHLRGSSYNEQFF.

V and J are TRBV9 and TRBJ2-1; TCRdb reports TRBD2, a call that lacks DNA to check it against. This CDR3 has 14 amino acids. Per the germline V gene, CDR1 is SGDLS and CDR2 is YYNGEE. CDR3 region: CASASGDSYNEQFF. Together with reference TRBV9 and TRBJ2-1, the CDR3 gives the full variable domain: DSGVTQTPKHLITATGQRVTLRCSPRSGDLSVYWYQQSLDQGLQFLIQYYNGEERAKGNILERFSAQQFPDLHSELNLSSLELGDSALYFCASASGDSYNEQFFGPGTRLTVL.

The chain couples TRBV12-3 or TRBV12-4 to TRBJ2-1; TCRdb reports TRBD2, a call that lacks DNA to check it against. The CDR3 is 16 amino acids. CDR3 sequence: CASSSALGLAYNEQFF.